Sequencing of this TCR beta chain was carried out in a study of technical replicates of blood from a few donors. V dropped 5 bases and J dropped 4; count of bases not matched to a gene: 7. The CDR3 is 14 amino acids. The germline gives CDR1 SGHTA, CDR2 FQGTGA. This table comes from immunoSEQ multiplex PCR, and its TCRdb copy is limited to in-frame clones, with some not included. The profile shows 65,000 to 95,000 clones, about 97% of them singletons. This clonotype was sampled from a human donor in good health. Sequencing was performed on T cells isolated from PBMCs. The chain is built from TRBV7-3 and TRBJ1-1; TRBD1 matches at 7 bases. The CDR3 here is CASSLDRQGTEAFF. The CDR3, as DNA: TGTGCCAGCAGCCTGGACAGGCAGGGCACTGAAGCTTTCTTT.